These 5 T cell receptor beta chains were sequenced from one sample in a study of CD8 T cells in ankylosing spondylitis. TCRdb recomputed calls from the 5' RACE reads with MiXCR, one row per CDR3 protein. The sample lists 150,000 to 200,000 distinct CDR3 sequences; 18% were seen once. Sequencing input: blood, either unsorted or a sorted T cell fraction (not recorded which). All receptors derive from a male donor under 30 with ankylosing spondylitis or in good health (not recorded which).

The chain employs TRBV4-3 and TRBJ2-7, with TRBD1 matching 8 bases. The V gene's germline CDR1 is LGHNA and CDR2 YSLEER. The CDR3 totals 16 residues. Trimming cost V 1 base and J 6 bases; bases outside gene matches: 11. CDR3 sequence: CASSQGVQGALGEQYF. In nucleotides, the CDR3 is TGCGCCAGCAGCCAAGGGGTCCAGGGGGCGCTGGGCGAGCAGTACTTC.

This clonotype occurred many times. The chain uses TRBV12-3 or TRBV12-4 and TRBJ2-5; no firm D call. V dropped 7 bases and J dropped 1 base, with 10 bases sitting between them. The CDR3 is 13 amino acids. The CDR3 nucleotides are TGTGCCAGCAAAAGAAGGAGCCAAGAGACCCAGTACTTC. It codes for CASKRRSQETQYF.

This clonotype showed up many times. The chain carries TRBV29-1 and TRBJ2-2, with D possibly being TRBD2 (5 bases). Per germline, CDR1 SQVTM and CDR2 ANQGSEA. V was pared by 5 bases and J by 4 bases, with 14 bases between. The CDR3 spans 14 residues. The CDR3 loop is CSVRSSKGTGELFF. DNA of the CDR3: TGCAGCGTTCGGTCTAGCAAGGGCACCGGGGAGCTGTTTTTT.

This clonotype came up many times. The chain employs TRBV7-9 and TRBJ2-7, with no clear D. This CDR3 has 13 residues. V was shortened by 5 bases and J by 6 bases, with 14 bases between the two germline ends. The germline CDR1 and CDR2 sequences are SEHNR and FQNEAQ (reference sequence). The CDR3 nucleotides are TGTGCCAGCAGCGTAAAGTTGGAGCCCGAGCAGTACGTC. Amino acids: CASSVKLEPEQYV.

This clonotype was recorded many times. This sequence joins TRBV12-3 or TRBV12-4 and TRBJ1-3; D is unresolved. V was clipped by 0 bases and J by 4 bases, with 4 bases between them. The CDR3 is 13 amino acids. The CDR3 sequence is CASSLARGNTIYF. The CDR3 bases are TGTGCCAGCAGTTTAGCGCGAGGAAACACCATATATTTT.